A single sample gave rise to the 11 T cell receptor beta chains below, sequenced in a study of blood T cell repertoires in COVID-19. Using immunoSEQ multiplex PCR, the repertoire was profiled, and TCRdb retains in-frame clones only, with some absent. The table records some 90,000 clones, about 80% of them present only once. Sequencing used peripheral blood. Every receptor here comes from a human donor in a cohort sampled during active COVID-19.

V usage is TRBV9 and J usage is TRBJ2-7; unclear D gene. The CDR3 is 13 amino acids. The ends were cut back, 3 bases at V and 3 bases at J, with 10 bases in the middle. Germline lookup yields CDR1 SGDLS and CDR2 YYNGEE. The CDR3 region has the DNA TGTGCCAGCAGCGCTGGTACTCGCTACGAGCAGTACTTC. Translated, it gives CASSAGTRYEQYF. Full variable domain (remainder filled in from reference TRBV9 and TRBJ2-7): DSGVTQTPKHLITATGQRVTLRCSPRSGDLSVYWYQQSLDQGLQFLIQYYNGEERAKGNILERFSAQQFPDLHSELNLSSLELGDSALYFCASSAGTRYEQYFGPGTRLTVT.

This clone appeared once. The J gene is TRBJ1-3, the V gene TRBV6-5; possibly TRBD1 for D (6 bases). The CDR3 is made up of 14 amino acids. Trimming cost V 2 bases and J 4 bases, with 9 bases left between them. Germline assignment: CDR1 MNHEY and CDR2 SVGAGI. The CDR3 reads CASSYGTNGNTIYF. For the CDR3, the DNA is TGTGCCAGCAGTTACGGGACAAACGGAAACACCATATATTTT.

V gene TRBV7-3 combines with J gene TRBJ2-2; 11 bases are a match to TRBD2. The CDR3 totals 15 residues. Germline assignment: CDR1 SGHTA and CDR2 FQGTGA. V was clipped by 3 bases and J by 4 bases; unmatched bases: 1. In DNA form, the CDR3 reads TGTGCCAGCAGCTTTCTAGCGGGGGGCACCGGGGAGCTGTTTTTT. Encoded protein: CASSFLAGGTGELFF.

The chain uses TRBV2 and TRBJ1-4; D call uncertain. Deletions cut 0 bases from V and 7 bases from J, with 12 bases between. The CDR3 loop spans 15 amino acids. Looked up from germline, CDR1 is SNHLY and CDR2 is FYNNEI. Here the CDR3 DNA reads TGTGCCAGCAGTGAAGCGGAGGGCAGGAGTGAAAAACTGTTTTTT. Protein product: CASSEAEGRSEKLFF. The full variable domain, its missing parts supplied by reference TRBV2 and TRBJ1-4, is EPEVTQTPSHQVTQMGQEVILRCVPISNHLYFYWYRQILGQKVEFLVSFYNNEISEKSEIFDDQFSVERPDGSNFTLKIRSTKLEDSAMYFCASSEAEGRSEKLFFGSGTQLSVL.

A note on this clone: The same CDR3 arises from other DNA sequences in this sample as well. The V and J genes are TRBV6-5 and TRBJ2-7, with TRBD1 matching 8 bases. Germline-derived CDR1 and CDR2 are MNHEY and SVGAGI. V shed 6 bases and J 4 bases; nucleotides not matched to a gene: 2. CDR3 length: 12 residues. In DNA form, the CDR3 reads TGTGCCAGCAGCCGGACAGGGTACGAGCAGTACTTC. Translated, it gives CASSRTGYEQYF.

The rearrangement uses TRBV5-5 and TRBJ1-5, with 8 bases lining up with TRBD1. V shed 4 bases and J 4 bases; nucleotides not matched to a gene: 4. CDR1 is SGHKS and CDR2 is YYEKEE in the germline V gene (reference sequence). The CDR3 length is 14 residues. In DNA, the CDR3 is TGTGCCAGCAGCCTGACAGGGGTTAATCAGCCCCAGCATTTT. It codes for CASSLTGVNQPQHF.

The CDR3 DNA reads TGTGCCAGCAGCAAAGCGGGAAGGGGGACAAAAATCTTCTCTGGGGCCAACGTCCTGACTTTC. It specifies CASSKAGRGTKIFSGANVLTF. This rearrangement joins TRBV21-1 to TRBJ2-6; the D segment call TRBD1 is taken from the table without a DNA check. TRBV21-1 is an annotated pseudogene. This CDR3 has 21 residues.

The chain has TRBV15 and TRBJ2-5, with 9 positions matching TRBD2. With V trimmed by 8 bases and J by 7 bases, 11 bases remained unmatched. The CDR3 covers 14 residues. CDR1 and CDR2 (germline): LNHNV, YYDKDF (reference sequence). The CDR3 sequence is CATGSGSFVGTQYF. The CDR3 DNA reads as TGTGCCACCGGTAGCGGGAGTTTCGTAGGGACCCAGTACTTC.

J is TRBJ2-7 and V is TRBV2, with a tentative D call TRBD2 (5 bases). The CDR3 runs 15 residues. Germline lookup yields CDR1 SNHLY and CDR2 FYNNEI. V was pared by 6 bases and J by 1 base, with 16 bases between. The CDR3, as DNA: TGTGCCAGCAGCCTACCTGAGGGAGTATCCTACGAGCAGTACTTC. This codes for CASSLPEGVSYEQYF. Filled out from reference TRBV2 and TRBJ2-7, the complete variable domain reads EPEVTQTPSHQVTQMGQEVILRCVPISNHLYFYWYRQILGQKVEFLVSFYNNEISEKSEIFDDQFSVERPDGSNFTLKIRSTKLEDSAMYFCASSLPEGVSYEQYFGPGTRLTVT.

The chain couples TRBV5-6 to TRBJ2-3; D is undetermined. Germline CDR1 reads SGHDT; CDR2 reads YYEEEE. The CDR3 totals 12 residues. With 6 bases removed from V and 6 bases from J, the gap between germline ends came to 11 bases. This CDR3 is CASTSNFDTQYF. The CDR3 DNA is TGTGCCAGCACCTCCAACTTCGATACGCAGTATTTT.

V gene TRBV18 combines with J gene TRBJ2-5; TRBD2 agrees at 9 bases. The CDR3 covers 15 residues. The J segment lost 4 bases and the V segment lost 2 bases, leaving 5 bases of the junction unmatched. CDR1 KGHSH and CDR2 LQKENI come from the germline V gene. As DNA, the CDR3 is TGTGCCAGCTCACCAGGGAGGACTAGCGTAGAGACCCAGTACTTC. As protein: CASSPGRTSVETQYF.